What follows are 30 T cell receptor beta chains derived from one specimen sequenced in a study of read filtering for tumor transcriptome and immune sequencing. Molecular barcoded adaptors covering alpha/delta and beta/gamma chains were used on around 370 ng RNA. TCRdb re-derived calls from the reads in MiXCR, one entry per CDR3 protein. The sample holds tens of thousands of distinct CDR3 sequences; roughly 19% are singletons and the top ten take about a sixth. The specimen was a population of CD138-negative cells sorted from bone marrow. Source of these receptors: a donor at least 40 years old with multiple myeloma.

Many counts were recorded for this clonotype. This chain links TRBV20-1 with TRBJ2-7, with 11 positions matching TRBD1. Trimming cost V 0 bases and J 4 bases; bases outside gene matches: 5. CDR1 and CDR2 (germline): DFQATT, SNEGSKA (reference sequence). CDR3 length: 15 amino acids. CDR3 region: CSARDGQGARYEQYF. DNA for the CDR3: TGCAGTGCTAGAGACGGACAGGGGGCGCGGTACGAGCAGTACTTC.

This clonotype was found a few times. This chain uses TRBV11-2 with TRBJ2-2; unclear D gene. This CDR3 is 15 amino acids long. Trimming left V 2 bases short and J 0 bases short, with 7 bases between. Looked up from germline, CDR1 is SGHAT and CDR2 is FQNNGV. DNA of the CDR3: TGTGCCAGCAGCTTAATCCAGACGAACACCGGGGAGCTGTTTTTT. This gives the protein CASSLIQTNTGELFF.

The CDR3 DNA reads as TGCGCCAGCACGAGTAGCGGGAGTAAAGATGAGCAGTTCTTC. Encoded protein: CASTSSGSKDEQFF. This rearrangement joins TRBV5-1 to TRBJ2-1; 9 bases match TRBD2. Looked up from germline, CDR1 is SGHRS and CDR2 is YFSETQ. The trim removed 6 bases at V and 8 bases at J, leaving 9 bases unmatched. The CDR3 has 14 amino acids. Full variable domain (remainder filled in from reference TRBV5-1 and TRBJ2-1): KAGVTQTPRYLIKTRGQQVTLSCSPISGHRSVSWYQQTPGQGLQFLFEYFSETQRNKGNFPGRFSGRQFSNSRSEMNVSTLELGDSALYLCASTSSGSKDEQFFGPGTRLTVL.

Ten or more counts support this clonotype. The CDR3 reads CASSVGPTYGYTF. In nucleotides, the CDR3 is TGTGCCAGCAGTGTGGGACCTACCTATGGCTACACCTTC. The chain joins TRBV12-3 or TRBV12-4 to TRBJ1-2; a weak D match, TRBD1 (5 bases). V gave up 5 bases and J gave up 4 bases, with 11 bases separating them. The CDR3 has 13 residues.

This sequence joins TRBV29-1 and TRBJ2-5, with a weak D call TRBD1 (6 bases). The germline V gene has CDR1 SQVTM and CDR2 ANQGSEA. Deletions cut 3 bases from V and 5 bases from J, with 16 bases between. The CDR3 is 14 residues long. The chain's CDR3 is CSVDPAGVQETQYF. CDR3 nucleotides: TGCAGCGTTGATCCGGCAGGGGTCCAGGAGACCCAGTACTTC. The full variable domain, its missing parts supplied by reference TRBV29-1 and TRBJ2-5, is SAVISQKPSRDICQRGTSLTIQCQVDSQVTMMFWYRQQPGQSLTLIATANQGSEATYESGFVIDKFPISRPNLTFSTLTVSNMSPEDSSIYLCSVDPAGVQETQYFGPGTRLLVL.

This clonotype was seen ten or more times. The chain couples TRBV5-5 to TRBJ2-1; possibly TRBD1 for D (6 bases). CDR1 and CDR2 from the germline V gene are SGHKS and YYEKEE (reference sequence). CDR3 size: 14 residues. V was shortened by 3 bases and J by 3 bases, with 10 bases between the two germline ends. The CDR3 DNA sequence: TGTGCCAGCAGCTACAGGGTTAACTACAATGAGCAGTTCTTC. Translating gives CASSYRVNYNEQFF.

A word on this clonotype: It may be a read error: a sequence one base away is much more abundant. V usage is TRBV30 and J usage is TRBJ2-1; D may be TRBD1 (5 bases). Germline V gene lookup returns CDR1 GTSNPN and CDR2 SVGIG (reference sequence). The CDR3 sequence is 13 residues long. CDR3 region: CPWSIGQGVEQFF. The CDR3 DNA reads TGTCCCTGGAGTATAGGGCAGGGTGTTGAGCAGTTCTTC.

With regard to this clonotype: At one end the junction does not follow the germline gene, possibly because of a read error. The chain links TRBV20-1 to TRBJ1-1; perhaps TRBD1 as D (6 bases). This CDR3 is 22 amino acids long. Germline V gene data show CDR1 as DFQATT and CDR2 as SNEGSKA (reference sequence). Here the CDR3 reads CSASTVDAVDSRILGMNTEAFF. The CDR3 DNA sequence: TGCAGTGCCAGTACCGTCGACGCTGTGGACAGCCGGATCTTGGGAATGAACACTGAAGCTTTCTTC.

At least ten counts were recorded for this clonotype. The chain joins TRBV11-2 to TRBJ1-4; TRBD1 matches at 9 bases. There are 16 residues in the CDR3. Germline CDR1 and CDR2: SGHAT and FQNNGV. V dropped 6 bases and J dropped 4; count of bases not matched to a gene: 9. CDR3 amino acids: CASRHYRGQGNEKLFF. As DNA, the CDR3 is TGTGCCAGCAGACATTACAGGGGGCAGGGTAATGAAAAACTGTTTTTT. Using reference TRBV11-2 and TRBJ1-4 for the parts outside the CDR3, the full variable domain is EAGVAQSPRYKIIEKRQSVAFWCNPISGHATLYWYQQILGQGPKLLIQFQNNGVVDDSQLPKDRFSAERLKGVDSTLKIQPAKLEDSAVYLCASRHYRGQGNEKLFFGSGTQLSVL.

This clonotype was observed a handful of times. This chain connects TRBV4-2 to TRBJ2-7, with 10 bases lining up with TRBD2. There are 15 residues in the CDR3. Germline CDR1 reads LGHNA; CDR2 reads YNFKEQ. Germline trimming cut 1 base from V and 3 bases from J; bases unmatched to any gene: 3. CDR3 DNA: TGTGCCAGCAGCCAAGCGAGGACTAGCGGCTACGAGCAGTACTTC. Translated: CASSQARTSGYEQYF.

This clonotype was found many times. CDR3 coding DNA: TGTGCCAGCATCCCACCCGGAGCTAACTATGGCTACACCTTC. Residues: CASIPPGANYGYTF. This sequence joins TRBV28 and TRBJ1-2; D unclear. Trimming stripped 7 bases from V and 0 bases from J, with 12 bases between. This CDR3 has 14 residues. The germline gives CDR1 MDHEN, CDR2 SYDVKM.

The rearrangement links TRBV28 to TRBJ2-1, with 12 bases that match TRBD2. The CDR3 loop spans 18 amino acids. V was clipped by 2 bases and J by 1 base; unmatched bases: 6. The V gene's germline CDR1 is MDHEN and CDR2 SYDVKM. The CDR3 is CASSLPTSGGQSYNEQFF. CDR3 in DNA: TGTGCCAGCAGTTTACCGACTAGCGGGGGACAATCCTACAATGAGCAGTTCTTC.

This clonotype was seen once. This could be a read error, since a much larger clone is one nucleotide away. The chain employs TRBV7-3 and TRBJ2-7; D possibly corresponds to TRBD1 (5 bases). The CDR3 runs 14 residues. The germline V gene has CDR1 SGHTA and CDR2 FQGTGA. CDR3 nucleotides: TGTACCAGCAGCTTAGTAATAGGACACTACGAGCAGTACTTC. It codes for CTSSLVIGHYEQYF.

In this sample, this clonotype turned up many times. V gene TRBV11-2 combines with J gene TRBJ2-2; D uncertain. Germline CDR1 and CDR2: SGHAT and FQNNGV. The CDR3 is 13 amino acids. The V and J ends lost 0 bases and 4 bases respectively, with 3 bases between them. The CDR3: CASSLESTGELFF. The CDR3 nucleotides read TGTGCCAGCAGCTTAGAGAGCACCGGGGAGCTGTTTTTT.

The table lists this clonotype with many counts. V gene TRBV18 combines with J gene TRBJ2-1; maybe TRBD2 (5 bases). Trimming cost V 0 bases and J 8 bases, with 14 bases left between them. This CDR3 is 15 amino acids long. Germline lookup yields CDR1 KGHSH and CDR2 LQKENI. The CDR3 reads CASSPPPDRTDEQFF. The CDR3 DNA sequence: TGTGCCAGCTCACCACCTCCAGACCGGACTGATGAGCAGTTCTTC.

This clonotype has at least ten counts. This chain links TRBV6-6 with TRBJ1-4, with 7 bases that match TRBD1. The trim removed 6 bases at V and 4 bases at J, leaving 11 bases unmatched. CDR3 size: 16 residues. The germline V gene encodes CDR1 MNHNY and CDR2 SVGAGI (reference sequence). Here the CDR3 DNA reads TGTGCCAGCAGCCGGCCCCCCGGGACAGTTAATGAAAAACTGTTTTTT. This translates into CASSRPPGTVNEKLFF.

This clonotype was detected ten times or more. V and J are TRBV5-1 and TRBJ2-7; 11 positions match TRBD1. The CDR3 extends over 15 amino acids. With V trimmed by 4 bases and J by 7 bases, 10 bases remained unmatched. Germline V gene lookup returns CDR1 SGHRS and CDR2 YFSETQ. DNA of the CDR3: TGCGCCAGCAGCCGCGGACAGGGGGCTTCGGAGGAGCAGTACTTC. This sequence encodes CASSRGQGASEEQYF.

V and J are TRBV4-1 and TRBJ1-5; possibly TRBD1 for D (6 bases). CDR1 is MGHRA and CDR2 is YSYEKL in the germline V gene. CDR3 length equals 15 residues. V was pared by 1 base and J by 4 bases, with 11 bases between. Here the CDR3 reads CASSQGTERNQPQHF. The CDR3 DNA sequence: TGCGCCAGCAGCCAAGGGACAGAGAGGAATCAGCCCCAGCATTTT.

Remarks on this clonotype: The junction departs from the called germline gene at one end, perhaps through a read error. The CDR3 reads CASSLGTGEIQPQHF. Here the CDR3 DNA reads TGTGCCAGCAGCTTGGGGACAGGGGAGATTCAGCCCCAGCATTTT. V usage is TRBV5-1 and J usage is TRBJ1-5; the match to TRBD1 covers 10 bases. CDR1 and CDR2 (germline): SGHRS, YFSETQ. CDR3 length equals 15 residues.

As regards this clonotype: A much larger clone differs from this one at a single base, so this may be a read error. The CDR3 DNA reads TGCAGTGCTCAGCGGGAGGGCTTCCCCATTCAGTACTTC. It yields the protein CSAQREGFPIQYF. This chain joins TRBV20-1 and TRBJ2-4, with 10 nucleotides matching TRBD2. This CDR3 has 13 amino acids. The junction had 7 bases not matched to a gene; V was cut back by 5 bases and J by 9 bases. Looked up from germline, CDR1 is DFQATT and CDR2 is SNEGSKA (reference sequence).

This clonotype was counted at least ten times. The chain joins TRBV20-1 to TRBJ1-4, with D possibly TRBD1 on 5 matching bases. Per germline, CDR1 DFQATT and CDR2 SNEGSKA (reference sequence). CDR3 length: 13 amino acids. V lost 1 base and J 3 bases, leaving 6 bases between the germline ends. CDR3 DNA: TGCAGTGCTAGAGGGGGCCCTAATGAAAAACTGTTTTTT. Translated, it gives CSARGGPNEKLFF.

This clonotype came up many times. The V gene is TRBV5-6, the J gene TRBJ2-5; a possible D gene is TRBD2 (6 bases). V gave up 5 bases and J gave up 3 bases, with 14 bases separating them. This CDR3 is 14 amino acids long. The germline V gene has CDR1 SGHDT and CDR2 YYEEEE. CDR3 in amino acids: CASSPRGVEETQYF. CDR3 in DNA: TGTGCCAGCAGTCCGCGGGGAGTGGAAGAGACCCAGTACTTC.

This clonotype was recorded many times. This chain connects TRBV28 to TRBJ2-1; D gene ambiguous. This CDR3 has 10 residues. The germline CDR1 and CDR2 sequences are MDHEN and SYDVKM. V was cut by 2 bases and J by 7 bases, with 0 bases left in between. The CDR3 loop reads CASSLNEQFF. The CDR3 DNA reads TGTGCCAGCAGTTTAAATGAGCAGTTCTTC.

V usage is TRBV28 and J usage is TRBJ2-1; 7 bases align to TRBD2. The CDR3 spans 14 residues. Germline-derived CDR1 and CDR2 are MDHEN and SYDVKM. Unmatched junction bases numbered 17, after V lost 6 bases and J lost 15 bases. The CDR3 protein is CASRTKLATLRPFF. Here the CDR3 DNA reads TGTGCCAGCAGAACGAAACTAGCGACTCTCCGGCCGTTCTTC. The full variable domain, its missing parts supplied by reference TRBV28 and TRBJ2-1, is DVKVTQSSRYLVKRTGEKVFLECVQDMDHENMFWYRQDPGLGLRLIYFSYDVKMKEKGDIPEGYSVSREKKERFSLILESASTNQTSMYLCASRTKLATLRPFFGPGTRLTVL.

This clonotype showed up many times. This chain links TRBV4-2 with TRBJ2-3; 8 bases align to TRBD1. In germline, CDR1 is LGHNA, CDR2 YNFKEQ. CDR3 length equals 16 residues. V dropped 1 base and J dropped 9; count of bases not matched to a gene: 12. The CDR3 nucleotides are TGTGCCAGCAGCCAAGGAATGACAGGGGCCCCAGGGACGCAGTATTTT. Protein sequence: CASSQGMTGAPGTQYF.

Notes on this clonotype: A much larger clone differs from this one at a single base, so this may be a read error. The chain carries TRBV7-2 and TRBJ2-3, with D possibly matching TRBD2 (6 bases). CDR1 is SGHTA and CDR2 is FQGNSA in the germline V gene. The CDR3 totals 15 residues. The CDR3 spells CASSLAGGITGTQYF. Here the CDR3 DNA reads TGTGCCAGCAGCTTAGCGGGGGGAATCACAGGTACGCAGTATTTT. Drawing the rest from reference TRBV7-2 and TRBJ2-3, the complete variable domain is GAGVSQSPSNKVTEKGKDVELRCDPISGHTALYWYRQSLGQGLEFLIYFQGNSAPDKSGLPSDRFSAERTGGSVSTLTIQRTQQEDSAVYLCASSLAGGITGTQYFGPGTRLTVL.

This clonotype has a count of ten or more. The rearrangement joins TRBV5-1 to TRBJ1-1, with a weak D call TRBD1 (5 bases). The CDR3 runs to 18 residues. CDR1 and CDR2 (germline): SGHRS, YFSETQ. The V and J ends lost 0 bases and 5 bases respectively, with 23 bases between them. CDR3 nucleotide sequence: TGCGCCAGCAGCTTGGAAGGGTTACAGGCCAACCTAGATACTGAAGCTTTCTTT. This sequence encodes CASSLEGLQANLDTEAFF. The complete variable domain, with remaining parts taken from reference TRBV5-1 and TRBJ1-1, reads KAGVTQTPRYLIKTRGQQVTLSCSPISGHRSVSWYQQTPGQGLQFLFEYFSETQRNKGNFPGRFSGRQFSNSRSEMNVSTLELGDSALYLCASSLEGLQANLDTEAFFGQGTRLTVV.

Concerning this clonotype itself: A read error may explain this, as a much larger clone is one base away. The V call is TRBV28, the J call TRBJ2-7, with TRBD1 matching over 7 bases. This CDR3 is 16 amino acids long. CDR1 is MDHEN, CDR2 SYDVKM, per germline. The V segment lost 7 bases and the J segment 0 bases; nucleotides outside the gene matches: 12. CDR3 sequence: CASKPGTAPFSYEQYF. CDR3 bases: TGTGCCAGCAAACCCGGGACAGCTCCCTTCTCCTACGAGCAGTACTTC.

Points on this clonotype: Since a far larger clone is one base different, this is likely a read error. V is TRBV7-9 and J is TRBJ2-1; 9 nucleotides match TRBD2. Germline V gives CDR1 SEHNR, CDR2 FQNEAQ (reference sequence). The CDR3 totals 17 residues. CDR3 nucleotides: TGTGCCAGCAGCTTAGCGGTAGCGGGGGCCGCCTACAGTGAGCAGTTCTTC. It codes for CASSLAVAGAAYSEQFF.

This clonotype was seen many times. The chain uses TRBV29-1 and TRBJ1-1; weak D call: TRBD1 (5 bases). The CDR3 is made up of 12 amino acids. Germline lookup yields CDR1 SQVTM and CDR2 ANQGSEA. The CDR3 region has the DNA TGCAGTGGGGGGGATTTCGGCACTGAAGCTTTCTTT. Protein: CSGGDFGTEAFF. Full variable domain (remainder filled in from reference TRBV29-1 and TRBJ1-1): SAVISQKPSRDICQRGTSLTIQCQVDSQVTMMFWYRQQPGQSLTLIATANQGSEATYESGFVIDKFPISRPNLTFSTLTVSNMSPEDSSIYLCSGGDFGTEAFFGQGTRLTVV.